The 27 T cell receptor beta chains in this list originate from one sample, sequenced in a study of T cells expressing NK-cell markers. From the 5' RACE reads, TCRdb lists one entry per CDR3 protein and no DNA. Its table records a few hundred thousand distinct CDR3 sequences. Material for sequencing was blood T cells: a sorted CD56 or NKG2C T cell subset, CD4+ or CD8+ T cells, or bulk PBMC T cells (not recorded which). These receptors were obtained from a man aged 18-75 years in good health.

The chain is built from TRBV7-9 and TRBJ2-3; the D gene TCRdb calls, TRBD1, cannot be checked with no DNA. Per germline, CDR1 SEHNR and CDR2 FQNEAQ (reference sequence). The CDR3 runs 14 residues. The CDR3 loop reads CASSQTGTTDTQYF. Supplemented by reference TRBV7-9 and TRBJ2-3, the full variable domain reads DTGVSQNPRHKITKRGQNVTFRCDPISEHNRLYWYRQTLGQGPEFLTYFQNEAQLEKSRLLSDRFSAERPKGSFSTLEIQRTEQGDSAMYLCASSQTGTTDTQYFGPGTRLTVL.

The CDR3 reads CASSRGQTSSYEQYF. The genes are TRBV5-1 and TRBJ2-7; TCRdb picks TRBD1, but there is no DNA to check that call. The germline V gene encodes CDR1 SGHRS and CDR2 YFSETQ. CDR3 length: 15 residues.

The CDR3 spells CATKDAYGYTF. J is TRBJ1-2 and V is TRBV19. Looked up from germline, CDR1 is LNHDA and CDR2 is SQIVND (reference sequence). The CDR3 runs 11 residues.

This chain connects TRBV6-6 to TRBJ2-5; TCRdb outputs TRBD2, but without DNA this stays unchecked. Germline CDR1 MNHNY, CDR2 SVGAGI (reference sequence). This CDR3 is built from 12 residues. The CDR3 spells CATTVAGETQYF.

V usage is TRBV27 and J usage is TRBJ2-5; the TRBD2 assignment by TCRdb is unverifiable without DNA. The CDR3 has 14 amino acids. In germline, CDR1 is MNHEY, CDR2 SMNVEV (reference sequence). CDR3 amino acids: CASSAIRGGETQYF.

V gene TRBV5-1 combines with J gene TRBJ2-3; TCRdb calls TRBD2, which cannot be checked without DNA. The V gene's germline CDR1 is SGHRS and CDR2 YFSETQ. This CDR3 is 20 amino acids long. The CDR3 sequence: CASSLFLMSSGASSTDTQYF.

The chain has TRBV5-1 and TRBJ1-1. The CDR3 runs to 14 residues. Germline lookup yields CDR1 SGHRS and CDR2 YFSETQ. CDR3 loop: CASSTSGEVGSAFF.

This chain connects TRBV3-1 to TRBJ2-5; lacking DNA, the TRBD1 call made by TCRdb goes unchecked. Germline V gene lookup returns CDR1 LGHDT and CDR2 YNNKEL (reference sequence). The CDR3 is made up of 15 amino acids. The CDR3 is CASSQDGYKGETQYF.

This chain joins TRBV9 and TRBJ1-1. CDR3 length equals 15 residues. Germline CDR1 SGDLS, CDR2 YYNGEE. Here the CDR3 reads CASSVGVRGGTEAFF.

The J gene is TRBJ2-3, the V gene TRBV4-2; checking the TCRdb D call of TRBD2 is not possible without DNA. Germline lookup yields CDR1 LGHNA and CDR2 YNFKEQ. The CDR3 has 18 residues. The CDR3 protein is CASSQLLSGGVLTDTQYF.

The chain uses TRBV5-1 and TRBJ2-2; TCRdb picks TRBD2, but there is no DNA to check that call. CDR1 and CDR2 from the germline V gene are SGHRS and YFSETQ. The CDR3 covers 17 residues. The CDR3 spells CASSPTPSGGASEELFF. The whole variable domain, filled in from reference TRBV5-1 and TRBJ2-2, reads KAGVTQTPRYLIKTRGQQVTLSCSPISGHRSVSWYQQTPGQGLQFLFEYFSETQRNKGNFPGRFSGRQFSNSRSEMNVSTLELGDSALYLCASSPTPSGGASEELFFGEGSRLTVL.

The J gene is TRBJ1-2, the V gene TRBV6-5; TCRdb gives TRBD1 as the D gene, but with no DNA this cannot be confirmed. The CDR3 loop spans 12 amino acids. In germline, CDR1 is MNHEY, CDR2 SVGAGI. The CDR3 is CATLTGSKRYTF.

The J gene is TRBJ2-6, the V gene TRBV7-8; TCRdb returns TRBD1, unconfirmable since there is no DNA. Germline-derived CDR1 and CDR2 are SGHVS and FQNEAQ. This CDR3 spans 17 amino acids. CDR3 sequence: CASTTWLSLSGANVLTF. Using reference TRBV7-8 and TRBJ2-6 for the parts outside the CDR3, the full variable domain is GAGVSQSPRYKVAKRGQDVALRCDPISGHVSLFWYQQALGQGPEFLTYFQNEAQLDKSGLPSDRFFAERPEGSVSTLKIQRTQQEDSAVYLCASTTWLSLSGANVLTFGAGSRLTVL.

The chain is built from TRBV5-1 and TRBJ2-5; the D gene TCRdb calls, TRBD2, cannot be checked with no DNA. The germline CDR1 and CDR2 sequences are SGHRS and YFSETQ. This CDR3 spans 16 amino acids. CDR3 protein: CASSSAGDFLQETQYF.

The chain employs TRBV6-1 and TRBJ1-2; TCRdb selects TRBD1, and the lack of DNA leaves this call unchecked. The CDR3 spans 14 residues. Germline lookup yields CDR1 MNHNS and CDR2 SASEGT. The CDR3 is CASSALNRGQGYTF.

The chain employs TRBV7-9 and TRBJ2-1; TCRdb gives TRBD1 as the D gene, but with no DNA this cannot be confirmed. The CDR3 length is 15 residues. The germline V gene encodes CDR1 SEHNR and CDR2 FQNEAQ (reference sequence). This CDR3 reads CASSGRTGHRNEQFF.

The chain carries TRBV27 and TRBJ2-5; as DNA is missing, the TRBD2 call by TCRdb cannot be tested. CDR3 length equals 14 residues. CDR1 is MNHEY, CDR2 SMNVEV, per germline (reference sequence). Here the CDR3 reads CASSTSGGRETQYF.

The CDR3 reads CASTLHGSRETQYF. The chain couples TRBV12-3 or TRBV12-4 to TRBJ2-5. The CDR3 has 14 amino acids.

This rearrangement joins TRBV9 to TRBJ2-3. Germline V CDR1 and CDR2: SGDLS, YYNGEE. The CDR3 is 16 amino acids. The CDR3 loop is CASSPFSSSSTDTQYF.

CDR3 loop: CSAPERGIGYGYTF. The chain uses TRBV20-1 and TRBJ1-2. Per germline, CDR1 DFQATT and CDR2 SNEGSKA (reference sequence). CDR3 length: 14 amino acids.

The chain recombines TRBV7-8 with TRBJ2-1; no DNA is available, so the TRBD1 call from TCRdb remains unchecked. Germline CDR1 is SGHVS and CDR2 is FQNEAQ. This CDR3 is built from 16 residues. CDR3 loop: CASTHSRDRVPHEQFF.

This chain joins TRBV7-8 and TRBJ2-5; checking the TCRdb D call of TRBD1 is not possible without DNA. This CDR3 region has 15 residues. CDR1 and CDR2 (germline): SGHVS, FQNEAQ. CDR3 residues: CASSERGTGRETQYF.

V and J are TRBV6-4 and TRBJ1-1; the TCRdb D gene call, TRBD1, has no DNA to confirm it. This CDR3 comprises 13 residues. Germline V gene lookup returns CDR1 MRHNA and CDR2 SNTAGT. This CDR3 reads CASSKPQGMDAFF.

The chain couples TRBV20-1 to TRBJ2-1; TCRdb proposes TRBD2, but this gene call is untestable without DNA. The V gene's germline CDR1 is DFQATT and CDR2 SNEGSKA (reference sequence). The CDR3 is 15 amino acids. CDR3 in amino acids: CSAPTIAGVSEEQFF.

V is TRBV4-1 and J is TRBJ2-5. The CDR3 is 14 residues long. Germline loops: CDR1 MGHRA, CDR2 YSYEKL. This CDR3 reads CASSHVADQETQYF.

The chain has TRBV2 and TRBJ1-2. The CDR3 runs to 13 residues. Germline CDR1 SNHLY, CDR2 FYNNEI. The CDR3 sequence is CASSLGYGYGYTF.

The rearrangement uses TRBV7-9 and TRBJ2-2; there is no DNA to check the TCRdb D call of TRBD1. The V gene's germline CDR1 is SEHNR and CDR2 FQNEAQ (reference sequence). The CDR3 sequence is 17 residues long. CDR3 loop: CASSRTRDRANTGELFF. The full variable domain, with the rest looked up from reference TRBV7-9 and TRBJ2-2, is DTGVSQNPRHKITKRGQNVTFRCDPISEHNRLYWYRQTLGQGPEFLTYFQNEAQLEKSRLLSDRFSAERPKGSFSTLEIQRTEQGDSAMYLCASSRTRDRANTGELFFGEGSRLTVL.